One and the same sample provided the 11 T cell receptor beta chains below, sequenced in a study of blood T cell repertoires in COVID-19. The assay was immunoSEQ multiplex PCR, and TCRdb's table has in-frame clones only and misses some. The sample yields around 170,000 clones, around 86% seen once. Sequencing was performed on peripheral blood. Receptors were obtained from a middle-aged woman with acute or convalescent COVID-19.

This chain connects TRBV5-1 to TRBJ1-1, with TRBD1 matching 7 bases. Germline values: CDR1 SGHRS, CDR2 YFSETQ. CDR3 length: 14 amino acids. With V trimmed by 0 bases and J by 5 bases, 4 bases remained unmatched. CDR3 sequence reads: CASSLGAGGTEAFF. The CDR3, as DNA: TGCGCCAGCAGCTTGGGGGCAGGGGGAACTGAAGCTTTCTTT.

The chain recombines TRBV4-1 with TRBJ1-2, with 8 bases that match TRBD1. V was clipped by 1 base and J by 0 bases; unmatched bases: 7. The CDR3 runs to 17 residues. Germline assignment: CDR1 MGHRA and CDR2 YSYEKL. Here the CDR3 DNA reads TGCGCCAGCAGCCAAGGGCCCCCCAGGGGGCCTAACTATGGCTACACCTTC. Its translation: CASSQGPPRGPNYGYTF.

Here the CDR3 DNA reads TGTGCCAGCTCCGAGGGGAGGGTTTCACCCCTCCACTTT. It encodes CASSEGRVSPLHF. The chain employs TRBV6-5 and TRBJ1-6, with a tentative D call TRBD1 (5 bases). Germline CDR1 and CDR2: MNHEY and SVGAGI. Deletions cut 8 bases from V and 9 bases from J, with 14 bases between. The CDR3 runs 13 residues.

The chain links TRBV5-5 to TRBJ2-7; a weak D match, TRBD2 (5 bases). The germline CDR1 and CDR2 sequences are SGHKS and YYEKEE (reference sequence). This CDR3 contains 15 residues. The germline V and J ends were trimmed by 1 base and 2 bases, with 13 bases remaining between them. As DNA, the CDR3 is TGTGCCAGCAGCTTGAATCCGGGGAGCCCCTACGAGCAGTACTTC. Translated: CASSLNPGSPYEQYF. Using reference TRBV5-5 and TRBJ2-7 for the parts outside the CDR3, the full variable domain is DAGVTQSPTHLIKTRGQQVTLRCSPISGHKSVSWYQQVLGQGPQFIFQYYEKEERGRGNFPDRFSARQFPNYSSELNVNALLLGDSALYLCASSLNPGSPYEQYFGPGTRLTVT.

The chain uses TRBV18 and TRBJ2-1, with D tentatively TRBD2 (6 bases). The V end lost 11 bases, the J end lost 7 bases, and 24 bases lay between the germline ends. Germline CDR1 reads KGHSH; CDR2 reads LQKENI. The CDR3 is 15 residues long. The CDR3, as DNA: TGTGCCGCAGGCCGGCGACCGGGAGAGGGTAATGAGCAGTTCTTC. This translates into CAAGRRPGEGNEQFF.

The chain couples TRBV18 to TRBJ2-1, with 15 bases aligning to TRBD2. The germline CDR1 and CDR2 sequences are KGHSH and LQKENI. The CDR3 consists of 18 residues. V lost 2 bases to trimming and J lost 7 bases; unmatched junction nucleotides: 9. The CDR3, as DNA: TGTGCCAGCTCACCAACTTCCGGACTAGCGGGGGGGCGGAATGAGCAGTTCTTC. Translated, it gives CASSPTSGLAGGRNEQFF. The full variable domain, its missing parts supplied by reference TRBV18 and TRBJ2-1, is NAGVMQNPRHLVRRRGQEARLRCSPMKGHSHVYWYRQLPEEGLKFMVYLQKENIIDESGMPKERFSAEFPKEGPSILRIQQVVRGDSAAYFCASSPTSGLAGGRNEQFFGPGTRLTVL.

This clone was seen once. This CDR3 is also generated by other DNA sequences in the sample. This rearrangement joins TRBV18 to TRBJ2-3; TRBD2 agrees at 11 bases. J was trimmed by 3 bases and V by 3 bases; bases with no gene match: 2. Germline V lookup: CDR1 KGHSH, CDR2 LQKENI. This CDR3 has 15 residues. The CDR3 sequence is CASSPLAGGTDTQYF. The CDR3 DNA sequence: TGTGCCAGCTCACCTCTAGCGGGAGGAACAGATACGCAGTATTTT.

The chain carries TRBV5-1 and TRBJ2-1, with 9 bases matching TRBD1. The CDR3 is 13 amino acids. Per germline, CDR1 SGHRS and CDR2 YFSETQ. The V gene end was trimmed by 0 bases and the J gene end by 10 bases; junction bases not matched to a gene: 2. The chain's CDR3 is CASSLDGQGEQFF. The DNA of the CDR3 is TGCGCCAGCAGCTTGGATGGACAGGGGGAGCAGTTCTTC.

The J gene is TRBJ2-5, the V gene TRBV25-1, with D uncertain. This CDR3 comprises 12 residues. The germline gives CDR1 MGHDK, CDR2 SYGVNS. The V end lost 8 bases, the J end lost 5 bases, and 12 bases lay between the germline ends. Here the CDR3 reads CASGASMETQYF. The CDR3 region has the DNA TGTGCCAGCGGTGCGTCTATGGAGACCCAGTACTTC.

The chain joins TRBV7-9 to TRBJ2-2; D is unresolved. Trimming cost V 5 bases and J 11 bases, with 21 bases left between them. This CDR3 spans 15 amino acids. In germline, CDR1 is SEHNR, CDR2 FQNEAQ (reference sequence). CDR3: CASSPPVSPILELFF. The CDR3 DNA sequence: TGTGCCAGCAGCCCCCCGGTGAGCCCGATCCTCGAGCTGTTTTTT.

This chain links TRBV6-2 or TRBV6-3 with TRBJ2-2, with D uncertain. V was cut by 2 bases and J by 3 bases, with 4 bases left in between. Germline V gene sequence: CDR1 MNHEY, CDR2 SVGEGT. This CDR3 has 13 amino acids. The CDR3: CASSYIDTGELFF. As DNA, the CDR3 is TGTGCCAGCAGTTACATAGACACCGGGGAGCTGTTTTTT.